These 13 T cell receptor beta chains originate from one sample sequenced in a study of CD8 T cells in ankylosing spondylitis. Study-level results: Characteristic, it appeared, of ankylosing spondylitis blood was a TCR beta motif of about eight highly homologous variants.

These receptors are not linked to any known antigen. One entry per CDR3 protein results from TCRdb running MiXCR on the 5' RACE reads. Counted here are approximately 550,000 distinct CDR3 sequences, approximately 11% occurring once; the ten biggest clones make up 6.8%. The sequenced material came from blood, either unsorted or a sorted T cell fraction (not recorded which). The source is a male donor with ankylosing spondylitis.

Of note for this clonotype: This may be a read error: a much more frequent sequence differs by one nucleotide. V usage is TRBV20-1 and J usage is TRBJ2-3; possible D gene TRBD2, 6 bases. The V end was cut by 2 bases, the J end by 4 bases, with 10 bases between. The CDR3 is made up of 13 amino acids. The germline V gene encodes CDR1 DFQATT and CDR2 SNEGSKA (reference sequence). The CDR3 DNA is TGCAGTGCTAGAAATCCGGGGGCAGATACGCAGTATTTT. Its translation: CSARNPGADTQYF.

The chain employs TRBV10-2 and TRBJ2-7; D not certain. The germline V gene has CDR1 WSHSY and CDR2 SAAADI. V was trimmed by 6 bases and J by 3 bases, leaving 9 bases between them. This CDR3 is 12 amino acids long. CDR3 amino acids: CASSETRYEQYF. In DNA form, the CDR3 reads TGCGCCAGCAGCGAAACTCGCTACGAGCAGTACTTC.

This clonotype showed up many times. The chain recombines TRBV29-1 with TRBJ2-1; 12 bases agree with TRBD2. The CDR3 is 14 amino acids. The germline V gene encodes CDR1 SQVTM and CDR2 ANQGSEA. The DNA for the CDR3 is TGCGGATTGGCTAGCGGGAGGGGTTGGGATGAGCAGTTCTTC. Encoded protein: CGLASGRGWDEQFF.

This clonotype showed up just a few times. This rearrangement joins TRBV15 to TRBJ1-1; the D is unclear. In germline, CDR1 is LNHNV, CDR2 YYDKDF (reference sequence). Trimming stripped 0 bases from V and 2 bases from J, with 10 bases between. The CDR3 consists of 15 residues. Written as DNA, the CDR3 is TGTGCCACCAGCAGAGATACCGTTCGAAACACTGAAGCTTTCTTT. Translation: CATSRDTVRNTEAFF.

The DNA of the CDR3 is TGTGCCAGCAGCCCCCAGGGGGGAAATACGCAGTATTTT. Translating gives CASSPQGGNTQYF. The rearrangement joins TRBV7-2 to TRBJ2-3, with TRBD1 as a possible D gene (7 bases). Germline V gives CDR1 SGHTA, CDR2 FQGNSA. Trimming stripped 5 bases from V and 7 bases from J, with 13 bases between. This CDR3 has 13 residues.

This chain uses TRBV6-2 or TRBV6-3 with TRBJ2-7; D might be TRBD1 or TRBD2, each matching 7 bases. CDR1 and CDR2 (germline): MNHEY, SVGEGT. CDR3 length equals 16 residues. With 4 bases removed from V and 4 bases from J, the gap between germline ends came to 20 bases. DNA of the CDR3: TGTGCCAGCAGTTGGGCTAAGCGGGACAGCAGTTACGAGCAGTACGTC. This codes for CASSWAKRDSSYEQYV.

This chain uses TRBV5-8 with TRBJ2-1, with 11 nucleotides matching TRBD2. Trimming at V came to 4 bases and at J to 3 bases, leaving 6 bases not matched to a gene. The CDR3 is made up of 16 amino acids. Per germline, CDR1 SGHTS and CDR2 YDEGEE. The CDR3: CASSGTSGGNYNEQFF. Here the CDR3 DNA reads TGTGCCAGCAGCGGGACTAGCGGAGGAAACTACAATGAGCAGTTCTTC.

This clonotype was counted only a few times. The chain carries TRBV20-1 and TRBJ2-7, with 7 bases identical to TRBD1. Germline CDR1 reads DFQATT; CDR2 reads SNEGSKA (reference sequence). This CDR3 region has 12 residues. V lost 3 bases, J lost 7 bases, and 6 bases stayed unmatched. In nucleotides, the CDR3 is TGCAGTGCTAGGGCCAGGGGGTGGGAGCAGTACGTC. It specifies CSARARGWEQYV.

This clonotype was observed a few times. Written as DNA, the CDR3 is TGTGCCAGCAGCGTAGCACTAGCGACCAGCTCCTACGAGCAGTACTTC. This sequence encodes CASSVALATSSYEQYF. The chain links TRBV9 to TRBJ2-7; 7 bases fit TRBD2. Germline-derived CDR1 and CDR2 are SGDLS and YYNGEE. With 0 bases clipped from V and 0 bases from J, the junction kept 6 bases outside the gene matches. The CDR3 covers 16 residues.

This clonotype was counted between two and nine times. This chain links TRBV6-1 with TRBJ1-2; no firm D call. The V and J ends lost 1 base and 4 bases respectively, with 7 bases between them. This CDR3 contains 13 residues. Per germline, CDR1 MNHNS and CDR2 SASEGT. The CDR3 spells CASSEGASYGYTF. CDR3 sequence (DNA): TGTGCCAGCAGTGAAGGGGCGAGCTATGGCTACACCTTC.

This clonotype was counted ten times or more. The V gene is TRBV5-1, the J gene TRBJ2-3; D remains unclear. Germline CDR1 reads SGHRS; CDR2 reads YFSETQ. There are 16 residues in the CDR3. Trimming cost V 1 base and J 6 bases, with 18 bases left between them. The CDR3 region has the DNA TGCGCCAGCAGCTTGACGGTAGGAACCCAGGTGGATACGCAGTATTTT. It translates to CASSLTVGTQVDTQYF.

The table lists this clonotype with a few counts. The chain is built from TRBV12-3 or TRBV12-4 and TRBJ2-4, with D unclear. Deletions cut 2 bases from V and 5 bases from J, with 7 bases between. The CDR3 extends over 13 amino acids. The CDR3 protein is CASSLREENIQYF. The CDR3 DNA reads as TGTGCCAGCAGTTTAAGGGAAGAAAACATTCAGTACTTC.

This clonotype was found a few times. The DNA for the CDR3 is TGTGCCAGCAGCGCAGACAGGGGCACCTACAATGAGCAGTTCTTC. It encodes CASSADRGTYNEQFF. The chain has TRBV7-9 and TRBJ2-1; 8 bases align to TRBD1. CDR1 and CDR2 (germline): SEHNR, FQNEAQ (reference sequence). This CDR3 comprises 15 residues. The ends lost 5 bases at V and 2 bases at J; junction bases unmatched: 5.